A single sample is the source of the 23 T cell receptor beta chains below, sequenced in a study of blood T cell repertoires in COVID-19. Repertoires were generated with immunoSEQ multiplex PCR, while TCRdb's copy carries only in-frame clones and drops some. The profile shows roughly 99,000 clones, roughly 83% of them singletons. Material: peripheral blood. The source is a human donor in a cohort sampled during active COVID-19.

The V and J genes are TRBV7-8 and TRBJ2-3; TRBD1 is a possible D gene (5 bases). CDR3 length: 13 residues. Germline V gene sequence: CDR1 SGHVS, CDR2 FQNEAQ. The CDR3 loop reads CADGAAGTDTQYF. The CDR3 DNA reads as TGTGCGGATGGGGCCGCGGGCACAGATACGCAGTATTTT.

The gene calls are TRBV9 and TRBJ2-1, with 7 bases identical to TRBD2. V was clipped by 2 bases and J by 3 bases; unmatched bases: 2. CDR1 is SGDLS and CDR2 is YYNGEE in the germline V gene. The CDR3 length is 14 residues. CDR3 sequence: CASSVAGDYNEQFF. The CDR3 nucleotides are TGTGCCAGCAGCGTTGCGGGAGACTACAATGAGCAGTTCTTC. Full variable domain (rest looked up from reference TRBV9 and TRBJ2-1): DSGVTQTPKHLITATGQRVTLRCSPRSGDLSVYWYQQSLDQGLQFLIQYYNGEERAKGNILERFSAQQFPDLHSELNLSSLELGDSALYFCASSVAGDYNEQFFGPGTRLTVL.

This sequence joins TRBV6-6 and TRBJ2-7; 9 nucleotides agree with TRBD1. Germline CDR1 MNHNY, CDR2 SVGAGI (reference sequence). V lost 0 bases to trimming and J lost 1 base; unmatched junction nucleotides: 4. This CDR3 is 16 amino acids long. The CDR3 DNA reads TGTGCCAGCAGTTACTCGGCAGGACAGGGGTCCTACGAGCAGTACTTC. Amino acids: CASSYSAGQGSYEQYF.

The chain couples TRBV7-2 to TRBJ2-1; a possible D gene is TRBD2 (5 bases). V was trimmed by 1 base and J by 12 bases, leaving 13 bases between them. This CDR3 is built from 13 residues. Germline CDR1 is SGHTA and CDR2 is FQGNSA. The CDR3 region has the DNA TGTGCCAGCAGCTTAGGTAGGCTAGCCGGGCAGTTCTTC. It codes for CASSLGRLAGQFF.

This clone has just a few counts. V is TRBV7-9 and J is TRBJ1-2; unclear D gene. The CDR3 has 15 amino acids. The V end was cut by 3 bases, the J end by 7 bases, with 18 bases between. The germline V gene encodes CDR1 SEHNR and CDR2 FQNEAQ (reference sequence). In DNA form, the CDR3 reads TGTGCCAGCAGCTTTCCCGAGGAGGGTCGGGGTGGCTACACCTTC. It is translated as CASSFPEEGRGGYTF.

V gene TRBV7-2 combines with J gene TRBJ1-3, with TRBD1 matching 7 bases. Germline lookup yields CDR1 SGHTA and CDR2 FQGNSA. This CDR3 spans 17 amino acids. Losses at the gene ends were 5 bases for V and 0 bases for J; bases not matched to a gene: 10. The CDR3 sequence is CASSLTRQGGSGNTIYF. The CDR3 DNA reads as TGTGCCAGCAGCCTGACCCGACAGGGAGGCTCTGGAAACACCATATATTTT. The full variable domain, rest sourced from reference TRBV7-2 and TRBJ1-3, is GAGVSQSPSNKVTEKGKDVELRCDPISGHTALYWYRQSLGQGLEFLIYFQGNSAPDKSGLPSDRFSAERTGGSVSTLTIQRTQQEDSAVYLCASSLTRQGGSGNTIYFGEGSWLTVV.

The genes are TRBV19 and TRBJ2-1; the match to TRBD1 covers 10 bases. With 8 bases clipped from V and 4 bases from J, the junction kept 20 bases outside the gene matches. Per germline, CDR1 LNHDA and CDR2 SQIVND (reference sequence). The CDR3 length is 19 residues. The CDR3 DNA is TGTGCCAGTGGTGGGTTGAGACAGGGGGCGAGCGGGGTATACAATGAGCAGTTCTTC. Its protein product is CASGGLRQGASGVYNEQFF.

The rearrangement joins TRBV28 to TRBJ1-1; D might be TRBD1 (5 bases). CDR3 length equals 14 residues. Germline CDR1 is MDHEN and CDR2 is SYDVKM. The V and J ends lost 5 bases and 10 bases respectively, with 20 bases between them. This chain's CDR3 is CASSQFGTSGIAFF. For the CDR3, the DNA is TGTGCCAGCAGTCAATTCGGGACTTCGGGCATAGCTTTCTTT.

This sequence joins TRBV18 and TRBJ2-2, with D possibly being TRBD2 (5 bases). Trimming took 2 bases from V and 6 from J, leaving 13 bases between them. CDR1 is KGHSH, CDR2 LQKENI, per germline. This CDR3 region has 15 residues. CDR3 protein: CASSPRADFAGELFF. In DNA form, the CDR3 reads TGTGCCAGCTCACCAAGGGCGGACTTTGCCGGGGAGCTGTTTTTT.

The chain carries TRBV19 and TRBJ2-1, with D perhaps TRBD1 (5 bases). This CDR3 comprises 13 residues. The germline gives CDR1 LNHDA, CDR2 SQIVND (reference sequence). V dropped 3 bases and J dropped 6 bases, with 9 bases sitting between them. The CDR3 is CASSIDSPNEQFF. CDR3 in DNA: TGTGCCAGTAGTATCGACAGCCCCAATGAGCAGTTCTTC. The full variable domain, with the rest looked up from reference TRBV19 and TRBJ2-1, is DGGITQSPKYLFRKEGQNVTLSCEQNLNHDAMYWYRQDPGQGLRLIYYSQIVNDFQKGDIAEGYSVSREKKESFPLTVTSAQKNPTAFYLCASSIDSPNEQFFGPGTRLTVL.

The chain links TRBV11-3 to TRBJ1-1; weak D call: TRBD1 (5 bases). Germline CDR1 and CDR2: SGHNT and YENEEA. There are 12 residues in the CDR3. The V gene lost 4 bases and the J gene lost 5 bases, with 8 bases spanning the gap. For the CDR3, the DNA is TGTGCCAGCAGCTCACGGGGGACTGAAGCTTTCTTT. Encoded protein: CASSSRGTEAFF.

This clone was detected only a few times. The CDR3 DNA follows: TGTGCCAGCAGCTTTACAAGGGCGGGGCAAGAGACCCAGTACTTC. This gives the protein CASSFTRAGQETQYF. The chain has TRBV7-2 and TRBJ2-5; the D gene is possibly TRBD2 (6 bases). V shed 3 bases and J shed 2 bases, with 13 bases lying between them. This CDR3 has 15 amino acids. Germline CDR1 and CDR2: SGHTA and FQGNSA.

The chain recombines TRBV15 with TRBJ1-2, with 8 nucleotides matching TRBD1. J gave up 7 bases and V 4 bases, and 8 bases lay outside the gene matches. Germline CDR1 LNHNV, CDR2 YYDKDF (reference sequence). This CDR3 comprises 14 residues. CDR3 loop: CATSTNRGMGGYTF. The CDR3 coding sequence is TGTGCCACCAGCACAAACAGGGGGATGGGTGGCTACACCTTC.

The chain's CDR3 is CASSIRGLPPTGELFF. The CDR3, as DNA: TGTGCCAGCAGCATAAGGGGACTACCGCCCACCGGGGAGCTGTTTTTT. V and J are TRBV2 and TRBJ2-2, with 7 bases aligning to TRBD2. CDR1 and CDR2 (germline): SNHLY, FYNNEI. This CDR3 is 16 amino acids long. J was trimmed by 4 bases and V by 6 bases; bases with no gene match: 11.

The chain has TRBV7-3 and TRBJ2-5; 7 nucleotides match TRBD2. The CDR3 sequence is 15 residues long. Per the germline V gene, CDR1 is SGHTA and CDR2 is FQGTGA. Germline trimming cut 2 bases from V and 4 bases from J; bases unmatched to any gene: 7. The CDR3 here is CASSLEAGELETQYF. For the CDR3, the DNA is TGTGCCAGCAGCTTAGAGGCGGGGGAGCTAGAGACCCAGTACTTC.

The chain carries TRBV9 and TRBJ1-2; no clear D. V gave up 3 bases and J gave up 6 bases, with 12 bases separating them. The CDR3 runs to 13 residues. The germline V gene has CDR1 SGDLS and CDR2 YYNGEE. DNA of the CDR3: TGTGCCAGCAGCGGGCGAAGCCTAGATGGCTACACCTTC. Translating gives CASSGRSLDGYTF.

This chain uses TRBV6-6 with TRBJ2-4; D is undetermined. CDR3 length: 14 amino acids. The germline V gene has CDR1 MNHNY and CDR2 SVGAGI (reference sequence). V was shortened by 7 bases and J by 9 bases, with 19 bases between the two germline ends. The CDR3: CASTPTGSLPIQYF. CDR3 sequence (DNA): TGTGCCAGCACCCCAACCGGGTCCCTCCCCATTCAGTACTTC.

V and J are TRBV27 and TRBJ2-7, with 10 bases identical to TRBD2. The CDR3 runs to 15 residues. Per the germline V gene, CDR1 is MNHEY and CDR2 is SMNVEV (reference sequence). The V segment lost 10 bases and the J segment 5 bases; nucleotides outside the gene matches: 14. CDR3 protein: CATRTSGSSGDEQYF. CDR3 nucleotide sequence: TGTGCCACCCGGACTAGCGGCTCCTCTGGCGACGAGCAGTACTTC.

This chain connects TRBV3-1 (or the pseudogene TRBV3-2) to TRBJ1-4, with 7 bases matching TRBD1. Germline assignment: CDR1 LGHDT and CDR2 YNNKEL (reference sequence). V was pared by 2 bases and J by 2 bases, with 5 bases of the junction left unmatched. CDR3 size: 16 residues. Here the CDR3 DNA reads TGTGCCAGCAGCCAACACAGGGGTAACACTAATGAAAAACTGTTTTTT. This encodes CASSQHRGNTNEKLFF.

This rearrangement joins TRBV7-9 to TRBJ2-7, with 7 bases that match TRBD1. This CDR3 comprises 13 residues. The germline V gene has CDR1 SEHNR and CDR2 FQNEAQ (reference sequence). Germline trimming cut 5 bases from V and 6 bases from J; bases unmatched to any gene: 7. The CDR3 spells CASSQLDRVEQYV. As DNA, the CDR3 is TGTGCCAGCAGCCAACTCGACAGGGTCGAGCAGTACGTC.

The chain couples TRBV27 to TRBJ2-7; 11 bases agree with TRBD1. CDR3 length: 15 amino acids. Per the germline V gene, CDR1 is MNHEY and CDR2 is SMNVEV (reference sequence). The V gene end was trimmed by 5 bases and the J gene end by 0 bases; junction bases not matched to a gene: 3. Here the CDR3 reads CASSAGTGGSYEQYF. The DNA of the CDR3 is TGTGCCAGCAGTGCCGGGACAGGGGGCTCCTACGAGCAGTACTTC.

V usage is TRBV24-1 and J usage is TRBJ2-3; 9 positions agree with TRBD1. CDR3 length: 15 amino acids. CDR1 and CDR2 (germline): KGHDR, SFDVKD. CDR3 residues: CATGGSRESTDTQYF. Written as DNA, the CDR3 is TGTGCAACAGGGGGCTCGCGGGAGAGCACAGATACGCAGTATTTT.

The V call is TRBV30, the J call TRBJ1-5, with no clear D. Germline values: CDR1 GTSNPN, CDR2 SVGIG (reference sequence). The CDR3 contains 13 residues. V lost 0 bases to trimming and J lost 4 bases, with 7 bases between them. The CDR3 DNA sequence: TGTGCCTGGAGTGTGAGGGAGAATCAGCCCCAGCATTTT. This sequence encodes CAWSVRENQPQHF.